The 21 T cell receptor beta chains below all came from one sample that was sequenced in a study of human T cells and chemical hapten exposure (dated by TCRdb to the early 2020s). The sample's time point label, decoded: patch test 1, 2 weeks after DPC sensitization. The sample's treatment or condition, from its label and the paper: therapeutic diphenylcyclopropenone sensitization with weekly scalp DPC. Total RNA was extracted from unfractionated whole blood collected in Tempus Blood RNA tubes. Libraries were built with RACE. Data came from a NextSeq 500. The public sequencing data were trimmed at Q25 with fastp and processed into clonotypes with MiXCR by TCRdb, which kept only in-frame beta chains. Merged by CDR3 protein, the rows form single entries marked with the most common genes and DNA. The sample table shows some 41,000 distinct CDR3 sequences, and 4% are seen once. The ten largest clones add up to over 25% of the sample.

The sample was whole blood, taken in connection with sensitization to the hapten diphenylcyclopropenone (DPC). The source of these receptors is a man aged 45-65 years with alopecia areata. Some clones in this sample may be carry-over from other donors' samples.

This clonotype has a count of ten or more. The V and J genes are TRBV6-6 and TRBJ2-7, with a tentative D call TRBD1 (6 bases). The CDR3 spans 15 residues. The ends were cut back, 2 bases at V and 5 bases at J, with 16 bases in the middle. The germline CDR1 and CDR2 sequences are MNHNY and SVGAGI (reference sequence). This chain's CDR3 is CASSYTTGFGDEQYF. The DNA for the CDR3 is TGTGCCAGCAGTTACACCACAGGGTTCGGGGACGAGCAGTACTTC.

This clonotype was seen repeatedly, ten times or more. The chain carries TRBV29-1 and TRBJ2-4; no firm D call. CDR1 is SQVTM, CDR2 ANQGSEA, per germline. This CDR3 is 16 amino acids long. Between the trimmed V and J ends, which lost 2 bases and 0 bases, there was a span of 14 bases. The CDR3 protein is CSVELKGSLAKNIQYF. CDR3 in DNA: TGCAGCGTTGAATTGAAAGGCAGCTTAGCCAAAAACATTCAGTACTTC.

This clonotype has a count of ten or more. This chain uses TRBV30 with TRBJ2-3; tentatively, D is TRBD2 (5 bases). Germline V gene sequence: CDR1 GTSNPN, CDR2 SVGIG (reference sequence). V lost 2 bases to trimming and J lost 0 bases, with 15 bases between them. The CDR3 is 16 residues long. The CDR3 DNA is TGTGCCTGGAGTCCCACCTGGCGGACTAGCACAGATACGCAGTATTTT. This gives the protein CAWSPTWRTSTDTQYF.

This clonotype occurred many times. This rearrangement joins TRBV30 to TRBJ2-1, with 7 bases matching TRBD2. This CDR3 has 14 amino acids. Germline CDR1 GTSNPN, CDR2 SVGIG (reference sequence). The J segment lost 2 bases and the V segment lost 3 bases, leaving 4 bases of the junction unmatched. CDR3 amino acids: CAWRDGGTYNEQFF. In nucleotides, the CDR3 is TGTGCCTGGAGGGACGGGGGGACCTACAATGAGCAGTTCTTC.

This clonotype turned up a few times. The rearrangement joins TRBV12-3 or TRBV12-4 to TRBJ2-2; 10 bases match TRBD2. V was clipped by 2 bases and J by 5 bases; unmatched bases: 14. This CDR3 spans 19 amino acids. The CDR3, as DNA: TGTGCCAGCAGTTTATATGGTGGGCTAGCGGGAGTAAGAACCGGGGAGCTGTTTTTT. Residues: CASSLYGGLAGVRTGELFF.

The sample holds many counts of this clonotype. V is TRBV30 and J is TRBJ2-7; unclear D gene. This CDR3 has 12 residues. Trimming took off 0 bases at V and 7 bases at J, with 10 bases between the two ends. Germline CDR1 GTSNPN, CDR2 SVGIG (reference sequence). In DNA form, the CDR3 reads TGTGCCTGGAGTGTCCCGTTTGGGGAGCAGTACTTC. As protein: CAWSVPFGEQYF.

Notes on this clonotype: A read error is possible here, since a much larger clone lies one base away. The V gene is TRBV29-1, the J gene TRBJ2-3; D may be TRBD1 or TRBD2 (5 bases each). The CDR3 length is 17 residues. The V gene's germline CDR1 is SQVTM and CDR2 ANQGSEA. V gave up 4 bases and J gave up 6 bases, with 26 bases separating them. The CDR3 sequence: CSVVGAASLLSFDTQYF. CDR3 DNA: TGCAGCGTTGTAGGGGCCGCTAGCCTATTATCCTTTGATACGCAGTATTTT.

Ten or more counts support this clonotype. This chain joins TRBV10-2 and TRBJ2-3, with 9 bases fitting TRBD2. The CDR3 extends over 15 amino acids. The junction had 6 bases not matched to a gene; V was cut back by 7 bases and J by 1 base. Germline-derived CDR1 and CDR2 are WSHSY and SAAADI. The CDR3 DNA follows: TGCGCCAGCACCGCTAGCGGGGTTCGCACAGATACGCAGTATTTT. This encodes CASTASGVRTDTQYF.

This clonotype was observed many times. The chain carries TRBV6-2 or TRBV6-3 and TRBJ2-7; no firm D call. CDR3 length equals 11 residues. CDR1 is MNHEY and CDR2 is SVGEGT in the germline V gene. V was cut by 4 bases and J by 2 bases, with 3 bases left in between. The DNA for the CDR3 is TGTGCCAGCAGTTCCGCCTACGAGCAGTACTTC. This encodes CASSSAYEQYF.

The chain links TRBV6-5 to TRBJ2-7, with 10 bases fitting TRBD1. Germline values: CDR1 MNHEY, CDR2 SVGAGI. The length of the CDR3 is 16 residues. Trimming at V came to 3 bases and at J to 5 bases, leaving 10 bases not matched to a gene. The DNA of the CDR3 is TGTGCCAGCAGTTATGGCCGGGGGACAGGGGACGACGAGCAGTACTTC. Translated, it gives CASSYGRGTGDDEQYF.

This clonotype came up many times. The chain joins TRBV5-1 to TRBJ1-2; D unresolved. V lost 0 bases to trimming and J lost 6 bases, with 12 bases between them. Germline assignment: CDR1 SGHRS and CDR2 YFSETQ. The CDR3 has 14 residues. The CDR3 here is CASSLVGRSDGYTF. The CDR3 DNA reads as TGCGCCAGCAGCTTGGTGGGTAGGAGCGATGGCTACACCTTC.

There are many counts of this clonotype. The genes are TRBV20-1 and TRBJ1-2; 10 nucleotides agree with TRBD1. CDR1 is DFQATT, CDR2 SNEGSKA, per germline (reference sequence). This CDR3 region has 15 residues. With V trimmed by 6 bases and J by 4 bases, 11 bases remained unmatched. The CDR3 nucleotides are TGCAGTGCGATGGGACAGGGGACCACTTTCTATGGCTACACCTTC. Protein sequence: CSAMGQGTTFYGYTF.

This clonotype was counted at least ten times. The gene calls are TRBV20-1 and TRBJ1-4; 8 nucleotides align to TRBD1. This CDR3 comprises 16 residues. CDR1 is DFQATT, CDR2 SNEGSKA, per germline (reference sequence). V dropped 6 bases and J dropped 5; count of bases not matched to a gene: 14. CDR3 DNA: TGCAGTGCACAAGGCGTTCCGGGACAGGAGAATGAAAAACTGTTTTTT. Encoded protein: CSAQGVPGQENEKLFF.

A few counts support this clonotype. This sequence joins TRBV27 and TRBJ2-5; the D gene is possibly TRBD1 (6 bases). This CDR3 region has 14 residues. Germline values: CDR1 MNHEY, CDR2 SMNVEV (reference sequence). V was clipped by 3 bases and J by 2 bases, with 10 bases between them. CDR3 loop: CASSFTRGQETQYF. CDR3 DNA sequence: TGTGCCAGCAGTTTTACCAGGGGACAAGAGACCCAGTACTTC.

This clonotype was detected many times. V is TRBV28 and J is TRBJ1-4; D is uncertain. The V end lost 8 bases, the J end lost 2 bases, and 9 bases lay between the germline ends. CDR1 and CDR2 (germline): MDHEN, SYDVKM. This CDR3 has 13 amino acids. For the CDR3, the DNA is TGTGCCAGCCGGAGGTTCACTAATGAAAAACTGTTTTTT. Amino acids: CASRRFTNEKLFF.

This clonotype has ten or more counts. The chain recombines TRBV7-2 with TRBJ2-3; no definite D call. The CDR3 has 13 residues. The ends were cut back, 1 base at V and 10 bases at J, with 12 bases in the middle. Germline lookup yields CDR1 SGHTA and CDR2 FQGNSA. CDR3 in DNA: TGTGCCAGCAGCTTAGTTCCGGAAACCCCGCAGTATTTT. This gives the protein CASSLVPETPQYF.

Ten or more counts support this clonotype. The chain carries TRBV29-1 and TRBJ1-2; 9 nucleotides line up with TRBD1. The trim removed 4 bases at V and 0 bases at J, leaving 6 bases unmatched. The CDR3 spans 15 residues. CDR1 is SQVTM, CDR2 ANQGSEA, per germline. CDR3 nucleotides: TGCAGCGTTGCCGGACAGGGGCGGTCTAACTATGGCTACACCTTC. It is translated as CSVAGQGRSNYGYTF.

This clonotype was seen ten or more times. This chain's CDR3 is CASSQDGNSPLHF. CDR3 nucleotide sequence: TGTGCCAGCAGCCAAGACGGGAATTCACCCCTCCACTTT. V and J are TRBV14 and TRBJ1-6; D gene ambiguous. V was cut by 0 bases and J by 7 bases, with 4 bases left in between. This CDR3 is 13 amino acids long. Germline V lookup: CDR1 SGHDN, CDR2 FVKESK.

This clonotype was seen repeatedly, ten times or more. The chain is built from TRBV28 and TRBJ2-7, with 8 bases matching TRBD2. CDR1 is MDHEN and CDR2 is SYDVKM in the germline V gene. The CDR3 is made up of 13 amino acids. J lost 6 bases, V lost 5 bases, and 6 bases had no gene match. The CDR3 DNA sequence: TGTGCCAGCAGTGCGGGAGGCCTGCCCGAGCAGTACTTC. Amino acids: CASSAGGLPEQYF.

The chain employs TRBV29-1 and TRBJ2-7, with D possibly matching TRBD2 (5 bases). Germline V gene data show CDR1 as SQVTM and CDR2 as ANQGSEA. The V end lost 4 bases, the J end lost 7 bases, and 11 bases lay between the germline ends. The CDR3 runs 11 residues. The CDR3: CSVAGPGEQYF. The CDR3 DNA sequence: TGCAGCGTTGCAGGCCCGGGGGAGCAGTACTTC.

The gene calls are TRBV18 and TRBJ1-5; D is unclear. CDR3 length: 14 amino acids. Germline V gene lookup returns CDR1 KGHSH and CDR2 LQKENI. Trimming pared 4 bases from V and 1 base from J, leaving 8 bases between. In nucleotides, the CDR3 is TGTGCCAGCTCACAGGCGAGGAGCAATCAGCCCCAGCATTTT. The encoded protein is CASSQARSNQPQHF.